These 5 T cell receptor beta chains came from one sample sequenced in a study of cytomegalovirus exposure and HLA in healthy donors. Vbeta (60) and Jbeta (13) primers were used in the PCR. Only in-frame clones appear in the TCRdb table, and some are missing; sequencing was by immunoSEQ multiplex PCR. The sample records about 210,000 clones, nearly 80% being singletons. Sequencing used PBMCs. These receptors originate from a male donor in good health and CMV-seronegative.

The genes are TRBV7-9 and TRBJ2-7; D gene uncertain. This CDR3 has 12 residues. Germline V gene lookup returns CDR1 SEHNR and CDR2 FQNEAQ (reference sequence). The V gene lost 1 base and the J gene lost 6 bases, with 7 bases spanning the gap. The DNA for the CDR3 is TGTGCCAGCAGCTTAGGGTCACTCGAGCAGTACTTC. It is translated as CASSLGSLEQYF. Based on the CDR3 plus reference TRBV7-9 and TRBJ2-7, the full variable domain is DTGVSQNPRHKITKRGQNVTFRCDPISEHNRLYWYRQTLGQGPEFLTYFQNEAQLEKSRLLSDRFSAERPKGSFSTLEIQRTEQGDSAMYLCASSLGSLEQYFGPGTRLTVT.

V and J are TRBV4-2 and TRBJ2-2; D uncertain. V was clipped by 9 bases and J by 3 bases, with 17 bases between them. There are 15 residues in the CDR3. Germline-derived CDR1 and CDR2 are LGHNA and YNFKEQ. For the CDR3, the DNA is TGTGCCAGTCGGATCTCGCTGGCGGACACCGGGGAGCTGTTTTTT. As protein: CASRISLADTGELFF.

The chain links TRBV20-1 to TRBJ1-2; 7 bases are a match to TRBD1. In germline, CDR1 is DFQATT, CDR2 SNEGSKA (reference sequence). V lost 2 bases to trimming and J lost 9 bases; unmatched junction nucleotides: 3. This CDR3 is 11 amino acids long. Here the CDR3 DNA reads TGCAGTGCTAGACAGGGACAGCGCTACACCTTC. Protein: CSARQGQRYTF.

This clone occurred a few times. V and J are TRBV4-3 and TRBJ1-2; 7 bases line up with TRBD1. Trimming cost V 5 bases and J 3 bases; bases outside gene matches: 6. This CDR3 has 14 residues. Germline CDR1 is LGHNA and CDR2 is YSLEER. The CDR3 DNA follows: TGCGCCAGCAGCGAAGGAGGGGGCTACTATGGCTACACCTTC. This translates into CASSEGGGYYGYTF.

This chain uses TRBV28 with TRBJ1-6; no firm D call. The CDR3 has 13 amino acids. Per the germline V gene, CDR1 is MDHEN and CDR2 is SYDVKM. Trimming stripped 6 bases from V and 2 bases from J, with 5 bases between. This CDR3 reads CASSPTYNSPLHF. DNA of the CDR3: TGTGCCAGCAGCCCAACCTATAATTCACCCCTCCACTTT.